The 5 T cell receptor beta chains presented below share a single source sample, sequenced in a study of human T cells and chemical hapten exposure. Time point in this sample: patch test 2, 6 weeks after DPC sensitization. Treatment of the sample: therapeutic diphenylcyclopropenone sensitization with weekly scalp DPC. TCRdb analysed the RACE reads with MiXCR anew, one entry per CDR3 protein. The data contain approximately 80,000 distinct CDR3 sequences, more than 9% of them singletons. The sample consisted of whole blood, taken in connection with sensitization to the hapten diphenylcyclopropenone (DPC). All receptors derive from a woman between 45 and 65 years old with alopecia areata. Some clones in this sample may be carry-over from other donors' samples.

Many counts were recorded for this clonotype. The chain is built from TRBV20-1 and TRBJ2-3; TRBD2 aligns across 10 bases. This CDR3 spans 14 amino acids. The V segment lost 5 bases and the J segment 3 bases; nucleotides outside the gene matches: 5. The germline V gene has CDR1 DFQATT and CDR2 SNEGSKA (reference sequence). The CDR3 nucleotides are TGCAGTGCTCTGATAGCGGGAGGTACAGATACGCAGTATTTT. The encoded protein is CSALIAGGTDTQYF.

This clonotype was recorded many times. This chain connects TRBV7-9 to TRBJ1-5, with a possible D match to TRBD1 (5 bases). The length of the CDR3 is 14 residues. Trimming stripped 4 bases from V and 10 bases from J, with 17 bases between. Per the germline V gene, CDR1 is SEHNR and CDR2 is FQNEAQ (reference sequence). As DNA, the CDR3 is TGTGCCAGCAGCTCATATTATGGGCAGGGCCCCCAGCATTTT. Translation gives CASSSYYGQGPQHF.

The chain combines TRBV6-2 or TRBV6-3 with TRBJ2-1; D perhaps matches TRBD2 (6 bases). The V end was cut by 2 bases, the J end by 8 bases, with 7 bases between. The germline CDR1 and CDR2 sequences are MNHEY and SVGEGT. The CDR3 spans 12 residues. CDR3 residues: CASSYRDYEQFF. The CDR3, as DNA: TGTGCCAGCAGTTACAGGGACTATGAGCAGTTCTTC.

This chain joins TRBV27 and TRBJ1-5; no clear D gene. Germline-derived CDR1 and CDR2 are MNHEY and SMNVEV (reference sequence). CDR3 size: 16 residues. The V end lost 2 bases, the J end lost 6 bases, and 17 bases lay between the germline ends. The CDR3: CASSLIGRKGSQPQHF. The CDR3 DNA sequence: TGTGCCAGCAGTTTAATCGGGCGGAAAGGAAGTCAGCCCCAGCATTTT.

As DNA, the CDR3 is TGTGCCAGCAGGGCCGGCGGCCGTAAGAGCACTGAAGCTTTCTTT. As protein: CASRAGGRKSTEAFF. The chain couples TRBV2 to TRBJ1-1, with D uncertain. The CDR3 has 15 amino acids. Germline V gene lookup returns CDR1 SNHLY and CDR2 FYNNEI. The V end was cut by 6 bases, the J end by 4 bases, with 18 bases between.